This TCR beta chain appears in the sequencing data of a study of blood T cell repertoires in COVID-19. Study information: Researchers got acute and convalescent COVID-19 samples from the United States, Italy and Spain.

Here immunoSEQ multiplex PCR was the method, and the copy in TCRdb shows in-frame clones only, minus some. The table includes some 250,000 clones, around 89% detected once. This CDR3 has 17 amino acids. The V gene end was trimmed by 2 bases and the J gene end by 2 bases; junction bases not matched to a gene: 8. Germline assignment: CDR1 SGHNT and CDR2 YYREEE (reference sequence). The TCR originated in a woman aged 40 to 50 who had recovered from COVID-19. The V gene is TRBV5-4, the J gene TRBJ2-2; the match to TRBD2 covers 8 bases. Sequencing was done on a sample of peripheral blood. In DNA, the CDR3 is TGTGCCAGCAGCTTAGCACGTCTAGCGGGTAACACCGGGGAGCTGTTTTTT. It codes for CASSLARLAGNTGELFF. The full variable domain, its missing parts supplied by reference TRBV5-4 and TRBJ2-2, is ETGVTQSPTHLIKTRGQQVTLRCSSQSGHNTVSWYQQALGQGPQFIFQYYREEENGRGNFPPRFSGLQFPNYSSELNVNALELDDSALYLCASSLARLAGNTGELFFGEGSRLTVL.